This passage covers 5 T cell receptor beta chains from one sample sequenced in a study of blood T cell repertoires in COVID-19. Sequenced by immunoSEQ multiplex PCR; TCRdb stores in-frame clones only, minus some. Of about 60,000 clones listed, roughly 89% are singletons. Sequencing was done on a sample of peripheral blood. The receptors were gathered from a man aged 55-75 years with active COVID-19.

The chain employs TRBV5-4 and TRBJ2-7; 10 nucleotides agree with TRBD1. The CDR3 totals 15 residues. Germline V CDR1 and CDR2: SGHNT, YYREEE (reference sequence). Losses at the gene ends were 4 bases for V and 3 bases for J; bases not matched to a gene: 7. CDR3 in DNA: TGTGCCAGCAGCATGGGGGGACAGGGGTACTACGAGCAGTACTTC. Translated: CASSMGGQGYYEQYF.

CDR3 bases: TGTGCCAGCAGCAATCGGGACAGTAATGAAAAACTGTTTTTT. It encodes CASSNRDSNEKLFF. This chain uses TRBV5-4 with TRBJ1-4; 7 bases are shared with TRBD1. The V and J ends lost 4 bases and 4 bases, in that order; junction bases with no gene match: 4. Germline lookup yields CDR1 SGHNT and CDR2 YYREEE (reference sequence). The CDR3 is made up of 14 amino acids.

The gene calls are TRBV5-6 and TRBJ2-1; D remains ambiguous. The CDR3 is made up of 14 amino acids. The ends were cut back, 1 base at V and 9 bases at J, with 14 bases in the middle. The germline CDR1 and CDR2 sequences are SGHDT and YYEEEE. The CDR3 is CASSLFLAVGEQFF. In DNA, the CDR3 is TGTGCCAGCAGCTTGTTTCTCGCGGTGGGTGAGCAGTTCTTC.

The V and J genes are TRBV7-2 and TRBJ2-3; D gene ambiguous. The V gene lost 5 bases and the J gene lost 4 bases, with 10 bases spanning the gap. In germline, CDR1 is SGHTA, CDR2 FQGNSA. CDR3 length: 13 residues. CDR3 residues: CASSKFRSDTQYF. CDR3 DNA: TGTGCCAGCAGCAAATTCAGGTCAGATACGCAGTATTTT.

This CDR3 is CATRGGGPSTDTQYF. In nucleotides, the CDR3 is TGTGCCACCAGAGGCGGGGGCCCTAGCACAGATACGCAGTATTTT. The chain couples TRBV10-3 to TRBJ2-3, with a possible D match to TRBD2 (7 bases). V was clipped by 10 bases and J by 0 bases, with 17 bases between them. There are 15 residues in the CDR3. Germline CDR1 and CDR2: ENHRY and SYGVKD.